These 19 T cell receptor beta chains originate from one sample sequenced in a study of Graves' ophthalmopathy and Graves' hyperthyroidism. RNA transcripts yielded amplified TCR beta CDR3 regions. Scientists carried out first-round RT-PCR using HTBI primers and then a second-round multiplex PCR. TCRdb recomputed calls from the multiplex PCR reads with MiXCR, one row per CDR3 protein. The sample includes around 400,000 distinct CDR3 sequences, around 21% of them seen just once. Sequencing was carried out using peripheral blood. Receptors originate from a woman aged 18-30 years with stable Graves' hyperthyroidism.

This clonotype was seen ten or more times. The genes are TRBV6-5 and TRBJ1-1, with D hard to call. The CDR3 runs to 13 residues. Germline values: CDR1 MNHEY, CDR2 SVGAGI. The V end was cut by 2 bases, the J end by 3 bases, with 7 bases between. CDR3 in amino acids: CASSYDGDTEAFF. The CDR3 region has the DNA TGTGCCAGCAGTTACGACGGAGACACTGAAGCTTTCTTT.

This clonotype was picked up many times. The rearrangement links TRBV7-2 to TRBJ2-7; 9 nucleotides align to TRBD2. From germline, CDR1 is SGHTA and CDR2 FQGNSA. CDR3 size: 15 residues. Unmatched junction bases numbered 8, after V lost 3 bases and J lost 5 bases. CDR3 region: CASSLRPQREDEQYF. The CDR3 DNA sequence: TGTGCCAGCAGCTTGCGCCCCCAGCGGGAGGACGAGCAGTACTTC.

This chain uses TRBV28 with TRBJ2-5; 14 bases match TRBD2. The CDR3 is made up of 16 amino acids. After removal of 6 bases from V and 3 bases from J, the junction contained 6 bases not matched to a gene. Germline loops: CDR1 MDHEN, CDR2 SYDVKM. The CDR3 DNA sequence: TGTGCCAGCAGCCAAAGGACTAGCGGGAGGAAAGAGACCCAGTACTTC. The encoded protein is CASSQRTSGRKETQYF.

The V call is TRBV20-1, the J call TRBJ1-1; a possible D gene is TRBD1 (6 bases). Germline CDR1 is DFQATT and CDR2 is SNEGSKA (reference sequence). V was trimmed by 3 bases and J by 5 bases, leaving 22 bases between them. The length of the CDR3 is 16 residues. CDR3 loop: CSASDVQGGGATEAFF. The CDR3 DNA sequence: TGCAGTGCTAGCGACGTACAGGGAGGGGGGGCGACTGAAGCTTTCTTT.

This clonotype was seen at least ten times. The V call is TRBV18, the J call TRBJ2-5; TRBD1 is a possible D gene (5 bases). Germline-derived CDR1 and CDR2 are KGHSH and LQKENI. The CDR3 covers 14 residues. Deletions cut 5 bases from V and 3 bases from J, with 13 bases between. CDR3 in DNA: TGTGCCAGCTCAAACCAGGGCAGGGAAGAGACCCAGTACTTC. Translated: CASSNQGREETQYF.

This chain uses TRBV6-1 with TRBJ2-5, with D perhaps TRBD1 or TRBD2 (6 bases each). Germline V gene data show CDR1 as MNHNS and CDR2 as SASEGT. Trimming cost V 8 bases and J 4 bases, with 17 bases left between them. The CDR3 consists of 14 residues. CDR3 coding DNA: TGTGCCAGCCGGCCCGGGACGGGGGCAGAGACCCAGTACTTC. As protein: CASRPGTGAETQYF.

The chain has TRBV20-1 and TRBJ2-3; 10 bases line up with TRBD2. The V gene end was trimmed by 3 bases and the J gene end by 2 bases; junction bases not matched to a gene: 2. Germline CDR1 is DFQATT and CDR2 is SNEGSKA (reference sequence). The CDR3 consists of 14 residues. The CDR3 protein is CSASLAGVTDTQYF. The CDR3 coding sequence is TGCAGTGCTAGTCTAGCGGGGGTCACAGATACGCAGTATTTT.

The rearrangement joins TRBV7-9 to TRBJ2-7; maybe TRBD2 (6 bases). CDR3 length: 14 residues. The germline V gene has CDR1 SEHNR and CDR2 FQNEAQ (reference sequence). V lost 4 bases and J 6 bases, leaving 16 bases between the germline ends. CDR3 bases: TGTGCCAGCAGCTCGGACTTCGGAGGGCTCGAGCAGTACTTC. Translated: CASSSDFGGLEQYF.

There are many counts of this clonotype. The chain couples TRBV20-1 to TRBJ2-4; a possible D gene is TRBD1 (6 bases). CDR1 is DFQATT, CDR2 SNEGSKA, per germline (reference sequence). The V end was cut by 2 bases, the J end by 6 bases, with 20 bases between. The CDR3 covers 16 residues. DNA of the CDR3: TGCAGTGCTAGATCGGAGACAGGTCGGATGTTAAACATTCAGTACTTC. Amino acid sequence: CSARSETGRMLNIQYF.

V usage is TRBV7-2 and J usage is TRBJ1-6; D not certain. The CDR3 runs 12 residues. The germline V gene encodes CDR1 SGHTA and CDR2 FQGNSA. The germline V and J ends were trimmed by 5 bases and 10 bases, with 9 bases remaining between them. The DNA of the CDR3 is TGTGCCAGCAGCAAAGTCGGCTCACCCCTCCACTTT. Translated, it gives CASSKVGSPLHF.

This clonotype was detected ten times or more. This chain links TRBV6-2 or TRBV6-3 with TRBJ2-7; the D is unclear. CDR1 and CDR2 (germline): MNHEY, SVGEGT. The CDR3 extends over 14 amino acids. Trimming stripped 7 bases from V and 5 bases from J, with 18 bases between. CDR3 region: CASKKSSPPHEQYF. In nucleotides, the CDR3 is TGTGCCAGCAAGAAAAGCAGTCCCCCCCACGAGCAGTACTTC.

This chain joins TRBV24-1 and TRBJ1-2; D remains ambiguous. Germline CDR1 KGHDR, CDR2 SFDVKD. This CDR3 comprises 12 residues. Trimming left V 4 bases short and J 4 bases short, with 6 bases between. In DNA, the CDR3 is TGTGCCACCAGTGAGGGAGTCTATGGCTACACCTTC. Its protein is CATSEGVYGYTF.

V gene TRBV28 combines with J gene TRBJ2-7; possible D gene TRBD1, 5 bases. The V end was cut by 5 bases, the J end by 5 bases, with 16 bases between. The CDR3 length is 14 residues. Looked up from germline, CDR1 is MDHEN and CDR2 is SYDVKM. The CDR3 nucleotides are TGTGCCAGCAGTAACCAGGGCTCTGCGGACGAGCAGTACTTC. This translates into CASSNQGSADEQYF.

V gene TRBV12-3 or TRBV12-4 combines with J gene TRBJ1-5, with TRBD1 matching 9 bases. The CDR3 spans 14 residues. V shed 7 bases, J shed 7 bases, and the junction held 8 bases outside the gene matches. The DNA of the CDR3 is TGTGCCAGCACCCCGACAGGGGGAAACCAGCCCCAGCATTTT. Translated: CASTPTGGNQPQHF.

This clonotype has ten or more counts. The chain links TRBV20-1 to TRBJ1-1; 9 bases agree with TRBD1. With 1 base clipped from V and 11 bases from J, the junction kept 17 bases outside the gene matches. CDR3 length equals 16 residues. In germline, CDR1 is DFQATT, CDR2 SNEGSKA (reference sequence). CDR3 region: CSARVMRTGDGGMAFF. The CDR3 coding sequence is TGCAGTGCTAGAGTTATGAGGACAGGGGATGGTGGCATGGCTTTCTTT.

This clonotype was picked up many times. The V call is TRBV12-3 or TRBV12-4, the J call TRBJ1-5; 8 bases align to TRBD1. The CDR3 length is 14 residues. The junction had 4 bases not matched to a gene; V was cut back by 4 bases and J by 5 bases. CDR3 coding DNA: TGTGCCAGCAGTTCCGGACAGGGCTATCAGCCCCAGCATTTT. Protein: CASSSGQGYQPQHF.

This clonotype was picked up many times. The CDR3 loop is CATSTNREIPYEQYF. The DNA of the CDR3 is TGTGCCACCAGCACGAACAGGGAGATCCCCTACGAGCAGTACTTC. The gene calls are TRBV15 and TRBJ2-7; maybe TRBD1 (6 bases). V was cut by 4 bases and J by 2 bases, with 15 bases left in between. Germline CDR1 is LNHNV and CDR2 is YYDKDF (reference sequence). The CDR3 totals 15 residues. The entire variable domain, with the rest obtained from reference TRBV15 and TRBJ2-7, is as follows: DAMVIQNPRYQVTQFGKPVTLSCSQTLNHNVMYWYQQKSSQAPKLLFHYYDKDFNNEADTPDNFQSRRPNTSFCFLDIRSPGLGDTAMYLCATSTNREIPYEQYFGPGTRLTVT.

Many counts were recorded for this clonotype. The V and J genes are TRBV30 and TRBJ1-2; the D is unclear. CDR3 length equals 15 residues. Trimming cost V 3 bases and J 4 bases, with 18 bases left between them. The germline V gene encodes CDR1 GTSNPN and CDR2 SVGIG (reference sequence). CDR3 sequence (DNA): TGTGCCTGGAGGACTGGGCGGTCTACTACCTATGGCTACACCTTC. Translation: CAWRTGRSTTYGYTF.

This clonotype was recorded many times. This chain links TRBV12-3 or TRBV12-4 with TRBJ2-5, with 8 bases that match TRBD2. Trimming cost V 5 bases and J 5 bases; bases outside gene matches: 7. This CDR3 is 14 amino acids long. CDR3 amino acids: CASSPGGGRETQYF. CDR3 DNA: TGTGCCAGCAGTCCCGGCGGGGGGCGGGAGACCCAGTACTTC.